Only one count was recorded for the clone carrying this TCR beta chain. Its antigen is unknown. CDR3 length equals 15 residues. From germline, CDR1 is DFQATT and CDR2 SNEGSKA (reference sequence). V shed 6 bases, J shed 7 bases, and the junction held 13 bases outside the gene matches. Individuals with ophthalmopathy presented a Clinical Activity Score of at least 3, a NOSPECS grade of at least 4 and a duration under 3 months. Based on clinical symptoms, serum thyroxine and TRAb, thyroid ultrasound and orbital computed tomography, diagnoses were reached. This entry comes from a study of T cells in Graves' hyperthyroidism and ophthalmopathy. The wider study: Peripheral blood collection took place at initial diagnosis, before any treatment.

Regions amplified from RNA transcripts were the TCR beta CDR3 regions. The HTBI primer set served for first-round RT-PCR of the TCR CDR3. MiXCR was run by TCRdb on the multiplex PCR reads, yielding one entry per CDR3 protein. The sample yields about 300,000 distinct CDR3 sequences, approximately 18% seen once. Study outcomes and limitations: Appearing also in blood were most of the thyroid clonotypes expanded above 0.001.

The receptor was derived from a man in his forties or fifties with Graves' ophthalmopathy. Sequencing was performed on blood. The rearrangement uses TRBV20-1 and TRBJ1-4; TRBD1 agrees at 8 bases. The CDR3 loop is CSASRTGRGSEKLFF. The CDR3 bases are TGCAGTGCCTCCAGGACAGGGAGGGGGAGTGAAAAACTGTTTTTT.